These T cell receptor beta chains were read from a single sample in a study of blood T cell repertoires in COVID-19. Sequenced by immunoSEQ multiplex PCR; TCRdb stores in-frame clones only, minus some. The data contain about 61,000 clones, 87% of them singletons. Material for sequencing was peripheral blood. The source of these receptors is a man older than 75 in a cohort sampled during active COVID-19. The conserved cysteine and the conserved F or W are not part of the CDR3 here.

ASRRQGPTDTQY | TRBV6-5 | 12
ASSKTGGGKTEAF | TRBV10-1 | 13
ASRPETGLGEQF | TRBV27 | 12
ASSLLLGTGTDEQY | TRBV7-9 | 14
ASSAGQGMNTEAF | TRBV27 | 13
ASTRTDNQPQH | TRBV2 | 11
ASSQDYSSQYQETQY | TRBV4-3 | 15
ASSLGSAGGPHGGELF | TRBV11-2 | 16
ASSGQPGSPLH | TRBV10-1 | 11
ASGLGTGRREQF | TRBV12-5 | 12
ASPGGRTGELF | TRBV5-4 | 11
ASSLDIDRTEAF | TRBV5-1 | 12
ASTGLYEQY | TRBV6-5 | 9
ASSLGSPTDTQY | TRBV11-2 | 12
AWNGNLGNTIY | TRBV30 | 11
ASSTTSGMRETQY | TRBV7-2 | 13
ASRLFVSGAYEQY | TRBV5-1 | 13
ASSVEQGNEQF | TRBV9 | 11
ASSLGLNGDTQY | TRBV13 | 12
ASSFSGGDLNEQF | TRBV7-2 | 13
ASSTSGTGGPQETQY | TRBV5-4 | 15
ASSERIEAF | TRBV7-9 | 9
ASSGTGEETQY | TRBV2 | 11
ASSEVQGNGYT | TRBV6-1 | 11
ASSSAAGPNEKLF | TRBV5-5 | 13
AWSVLVGTQY | TRBV30 | 10
ASSDGRRAYQPQH | TRBV6-2/TRBV6-3 | 13
ASSRQGGDPDTQY | TRBV5-1 | 13
ASSAQGAAGDTQY | TRBV4-1 | 13
ASSLTTSVETQY | TRBV7-9 | 12
ASSVGQQGGELF | TRBV9 | 12
ASSLGTSGRGEQY | TRBV5-1 | 13
ASSPRQGNTGELF | TRBV6-6 | 13
ASSQDVSAFTDTQY | TRBV4-2 | 14
ASSVGQGTGYT | TRBV19 | 11
ASSKKRGRTGEPERGYT | TRBV21-1 | 17
ASSLDRDGQPQH | TRBV7-6 | 12
ASSARTGETQY | TRBV9 | 11
ASSRQGTNSPLH | TRBV7-2 | 12
ASKDRGRHTDTQY | TRBV6-4 | 13
ASSDPRQGYEQY | TRBV11-1 | 12
AWGKRKTSGGKETQY | TRBV30 | 15
ASSQEGGSSGANVLT | TRBV4-2 | 15
ASSPGQGGAF | TRBV27 | 10
ASSIRQEKLF | TRBV19 | 10
ASSSQGRYREKLF | TRBV7-3 | 13
ASSFFGIGQTNTEAF | TRBV7-2 | 15
AISERQGYEQY | TRBV10-3 | 11
ASSLYPTSGPDNEQF | TRBV27 | 15
ATSRDRDRGRTGELF | TRBV15 | 15
ATSRDPGFGEKLF | TRBV15 | 13
ASSEQGYGYT | TRBV6-1 | 10
ASSYLRGGRAYEQY | TRBV6-6 | 14
ASSLGVGNQPQH | TRBV11-2 | 12
ASSLRAGGDLAEQY | TRBV9 | 14
ASSLTITGGGTDTQY | TRBV7-2 | 15
ASSLSGQYYGYT | TRBV7-2 | 12